The clone carrying this T cell receptor (beta chain) appeared a few times. The antigen remains unidentified. Within a library made for alpha chains, this beta chain is off target, and its count is uninformative. The time point is: sample taken at primary tumor resection. The donor population consisted of more than 55 patients with untreated, early-stage non-small cell lung cancer. Without sorting, whole RNA was sequenced from tumor, nontumor lung or frozen PBMC. The data are from a study of spatial heterogeneity in lung cancer. Study summary: Counts of TCR transcripts in tumor regions correlated strongly with a matched bulk RNA-seq T cell module score.

The CDR3 is 15 amino acids. Trimming took 2 bases from V and 7 from J; bases not matched to a gene: 7. The V gene's germline CDR1 is MNHEY and CDR2 SVGEGT. TCRdb passed the 5' RACE reads through MiXCR, listing each CDR3 protein once. This sample has 16,000 or so distinct CDR3 sequences, with approximately 7% found just once. General observations from the study: How many expanded intratumoral alpha and beta TCRs were present tracked the tumor mutation count, which was a count of nonsynonymous mutations.

This chain joins TRBV6-2 or TRBV6-3 and TRBJ1-2; 10 bases fit TRBD1. This sequence was found in a female donor with early-stage non-small cell lung cancer. The sample here was lung tumor tissue, taken at surgery. The chain's CDR3 is CASSYAGQGTSGYTF. CDR3 nucleotide sequence: TGTGCCAGCAGTTACGCGGGACAGGGGACAAGTGGCTACACCTTC.